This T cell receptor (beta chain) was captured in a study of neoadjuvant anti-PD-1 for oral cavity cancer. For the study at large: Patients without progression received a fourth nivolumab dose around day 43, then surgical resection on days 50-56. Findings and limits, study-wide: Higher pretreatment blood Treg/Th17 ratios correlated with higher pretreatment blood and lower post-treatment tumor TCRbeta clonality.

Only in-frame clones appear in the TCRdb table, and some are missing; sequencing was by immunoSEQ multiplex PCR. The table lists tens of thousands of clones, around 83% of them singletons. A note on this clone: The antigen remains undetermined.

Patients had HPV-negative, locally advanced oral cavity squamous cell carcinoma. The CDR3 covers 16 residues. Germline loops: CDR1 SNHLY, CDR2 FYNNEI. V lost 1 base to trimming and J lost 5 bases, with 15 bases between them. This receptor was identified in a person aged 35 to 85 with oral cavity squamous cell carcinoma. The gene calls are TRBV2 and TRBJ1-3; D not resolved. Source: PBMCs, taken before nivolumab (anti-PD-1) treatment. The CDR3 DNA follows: TGTGCCAGCAGTGAAGACTCGTCGGGCTATCGAAACACCATATATTTT. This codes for CASSEDSSGYRNTIYF. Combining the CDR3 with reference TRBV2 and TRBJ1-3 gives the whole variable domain EPEVTQTPSHQVTQMGQEVILRCVPISNHLYFYWYRQILGQKVEFLVSFYNNEISEKSEIFDDQFSVERPDGSNFTLKIRSTKLEDSAMYFCASSEDSSGYRNTIYFGEGSWLTVV.